Listed below are T cell receptor beta chains from one sample, sequenced in a study of read filtering for tumor transcriptome and immune sequencing. TCRdb re-called the reads through MiXCR, storing one row per CDR3 protein. Found here are over 50,000 distinct CDR3 sequences, approximately 15% of them singletons; the top ten hold about 42%. The sample was a population of CD138-negative cells sorted from bone marrow. These receptor sequences come from a donor aged 40 or over with multiple myeloma. The CDR3 runs from the conserved cysteine through the conserved F or W. D genes are given only for firm matches. Not all rows give a size; the values are once, few, many and, for expanded clones, a class.

v_call,j_call,clone_size,d_call,cdr3_nt,cdr3_aa
TRBV7-2,TRBJ2-7,many,.,TGTGCCAGCAGCTCATACGCAGGGCCCTACGAGCAGTACTTC,CASSSYAGPYEQYF
TRBV15,TRBJ2-3,many,.,TGTGCCACCAGCAGGGAAGAAACCACAGATACGCAGTATTTT,CATSREETTDTQYF
TRBV20-1,TRBJ1-2,many,TRBD1,TGCAGTGCTAGAGATATGACAGGGCCTGATGGCTACACCTTC,CSARDMTGPDGYTF
TRBV29-1,TRBJ2-1,many,.,TGCAGCGTGAACGGACTGCCGGCCTACAATGAGCAGTTCTTC,CSVNGLPAYNEQFF
TRBV7-8,TRBJ2-7,many,.,TGTGCCAGCAGCTTGCGACTGGTCTCCTACGAGCAGTACTTC,CASSLRLVSYEQYF
TRBV6-6,TRBJ2-7,many,.,TGTGCCAGCAGTTACCTCAGCTCCTACGAGCAGTACTTC,CASSYLSSYEQYF
TRBV29-1,TRBJ1-1,many,.,TGCAGCGTTGGTCGGGTGGGGACTGAAGCTTTCTTT,CSVGRVGTEAFF
TRBV27,TRBJ2-2,.,.,TGTGCCAGCAGTTTAGGGCAACCGGGAACCGGGGAGCTGTTTTTT,CASSLGQPGTGELFF
TRBV30,TRBJ2-3,many,.,TGTGCCTGGAGTGGTGGTGGACGCACAGATACGCAGTATTTT,CAWSGGGRTDTQYF
TRBV29-1,TRBJ1-1,many,.,TGCAGCGTTGAAGTGGGGGCGGGGGGAACTGAAGCTTTCTTT,CSVEVGAGGTEAFF
TRBV7-7,TRBJ1-5,many,.,TGTGCTAGCAGCTTAGCCGCGAATCAGCCCCAGCATTTT,CASSLAANQPQHF
TRBV29-1,TRBJ2-2,.,TRBD2,TGCAGCGTTGCTCGTAGTCTAGCGGGCACCGGGGAGCTGTTTTTT,CSVARSLAGTGELFF
TRBV5-1,TRBJ2-1,few,.,TGCGCCAGCAGCACGGGGGTCAATGAGCAGTTCTTC,CASSTGVNEQFF
TRBV5-1,TRBJ1-1,many,TRBD1,TGCGCCAGCAGCTTACAGGGGCAAACTGAAGCTTTCTTT,CASSLQGQTEAFF
TRBV9,TRBJ2-2,few,TRBD2,TGTGCCAGCAGCCGCCGTGCACTAGCGGGAGGGCCCGCCGGGGAGCTGTTTTTT,CASSRRALAGGPAGELFF
TRBV7-2,TRBJ1-1,.,.,TGTGCCAGCAGCTTGTACGGCATGAACACTGAAGCTTTCTTT,CASSLYGMNTEAFF
TRBV11-2,TRBJ2-2,many,.,TGTGCCAGCAGCTCCCGTGACGGAGTCCGGATCGGGGAGCTGTTTTTT,CASSSRDGVRIGELFF
TRBV4-3,TRBJ2-7,many,.,TGCGCCAGCAGCCAAGAAAGTGGGCAGGTCACCTACGAGCAGTACTTC,CASSQESGQVTYEQYF
TRBV27,TRBJ2-7,medium-sized,.,TGTGCCAGCAGTTCAGGGCAGGCCTCCTACGAGCAGTACTTC,CASSSGQASYEQYF
TRBV6-6,TRBJ2-1,many,.,TGTGCCAGCAGTTACTCCCCGCTAGCAGACTTCTACAATGAGCAGTTCTTC,CASSYSPLADFYNEQFF